This T cell receptor beta chain was retrieved from a study of blood T cell repertoires in COVID-19. This CDR3 has 13 residues. Germline V gene sequence: CDR1 SNHLY, CDR2 FYNNEI. Trimming removed 6 bases at V and 4 bases at J, with 12 bases between. Data came from immunoSEQ multiplex PCR; TCRdb stores just in-frame clones and leaves some out. The sample yields 350,000 to 450,000 clones, roughly nine tenths seen once. J is TRBJ1-2 and V is TRBV2; TRBD1 might be the D (6 bases). This receptor was identified in a middle-aged woman who had been exposed to COVID-19. The sequencing input was PBMCs or T cells enriched from blood (not recorded which). The CDR3 coding sequence is TGTGCCAGCAGGTCTGGACAGATCTATGGCTACACCTTC. Protein: CASRSGQIYGYTF.